The 18 T cell receptor beta chains given below trace back to one sample, sequenced in a study of molecular identifiers for immune sequencing clone quantification. A single record per CDR3 protein comes from TCRdb applying MiXCR to the PCR reads. The data hold 300,000 to 400,000 distinct CDR3 sequences, with roughly a quarter observed a single time. Sequenced input: naive CD8+ T cells from blood, with Jurkat cell RNA spiked in. Subset defined: FACS-sorted CD8+CD4-CCR7+CD45RA+ naive T cells. Every receptor here comes from a human donor in good health. Some libraries in this study had Jurkat cell RNA spiked in.

Ten or more counts support this clonotype. The J gene is TRBJ2-5, the V gene TRBV28; a weak D match, TRBD1 (6 bases). The CDR3 has 18 amino acids. The V gene lost 3 bases and the J gene lost 2 bases, with 22 bases spanning the gap. The V gene's germline CDR1 is MDHEN and CDR2 SYDVKM. CDR3 in amino acids: CASSFWSIGRGPQETQYF. Written as DNA, the CDR3 is TGTGCCAGCAGTTTCTGGTCTATTGGCAGGGGTCCTCAAGAGACCCAGTACTTC.

The J gene is TRBJ1-4, the V gene TRBV4-3; no clear D gene. This CDR3 has 17 amino acids. With 0 bases removed from V and 2 bases from J, the gap between germline ends came to 13 bases. Germline V gene data show CDR1 as LGHNA and CDR2 as YSLEER. This chain's CDR3 is CASSQDRGLPTNEKLFF. CDR3 nucleotides: TGCGCCAGCAGCCAAGATCGTGGGTTGCCGACTAATGAAAAACTGTTTTTT.

The table lists this clonotype with a few counts. The chain links TRBV13 to TRBJ1-2; no reliable D call. This CDR3 comprises 13 residues. Germline values: CDR1 PRHDT, CDR2 FYEKMQ (reference sequence). The V gene lost 5 bases and the J gene lost 1 base, with 8 bases spanning the gap. The CDR3 DNA is TGTGCCAGCAGCGTCGACTATAACTATGGCTACACCTTC. Translating it yields CASSVDYNYGYTF. The variable domain in full, with the rest retrieved from reference TRBV13 and TRBJ1-2, is AAGVIQSPRHLIKEKRETATLKCYPIPRHDTVYWYQQGPGQDPQFLISFYEKMQSDKGSIPDRFSAQQFSDYHSELNMSSLELGDSALYFCASSVDYNYGYTFGSGTRLTVV.

This clonotype has at least ten counts. The V and J genes are TRBV28 and TRBJ1-1, with 8 bases that match TRBD1. Per germline, CDR1 MDHEN and CDR2 SYDVKM. V was clipped by 5 bases and J by 3 bases; unmatched bases: 11. This CDR3 is built from 16 residues. The CDR3 spells CASSILTGGKDTEAFF. The CDR3 DNA reads TGTGCCAGCAGTATCCTAACAGGGGGGAAGGACACTGAAGCTTTCTTT. Full variable domain (rest looked up from reference TRBV28 and TRBJ1-1): DVKVTQSSRYLVKRTGEKVFLECVQDMDHENMFWYRQDPGLGLRLIYFSYDVKMKEKGDIPEGYSVSREKKERFSLILESASTNQTSMYLCASSILTGGKDTEAFFGQGTRLTVV.

The chain employs TRBV29-1 and TRBJ2-7; perhaps D is TRBD1 or TRBD2 (5 bases each). This CDR3 region has 13 residues. The germline gives CDR1 SQVTM, CDR2 ANQGSEA. V shed 7 bases and J shed 4 bases, with 17 bases lying between them. The CDR3 bases are TGCAGCGCCCGACTCGGGGACCTATACGAGCAGTACTTC. It translates to CSARLGDLYEQYF.

This clonotype has only one observation. This chain joins TRBV6-2 or TRBV6-3 and TRBJ2-2; D call uncertain. V shed 3 bases and J shed 7 bases, with 9 bases lying between them. Looked up from germline, CDR1 is MNHEY and CDR2 is SVGEGT. This CDR3 region has 13 residues. For the CDR3, the DNA is TGTGCCAGCAGTTATATCACCGACGGGGAGCTGTTTTTT. Its protein product is CASSYITDGELFF.

At least ten counts were recorded for this clonotype. The gene calls are TRBV7-9 and TRBJ2-3; 11 nucleotides align to TRBD2. The V and J ends lost 2 bases and 4 bases, in that order; junction bases with no gene match: 5. The CDR3 runs to 16 residues. Germline assignment: CDR1 SEHNR and CDR2 FQNEAQ (reference sequence). CDR3: CASSLLLAGGPDTQYF. The DNA for the CDR3 is TGTGCCAGCAGCTTACTTTTAGCGGGGGGGCCAGATACGCAGTATTTT.

The chain links TRBV7-9 to TRBJ2-7; TRBD1 agrees at 8 bases. The germline V gene encodes CDR1 SEHNR and CDR2 FQNEAQ (reference sequence). The CDR3 is 13 residues long. With V trimmed by 2 bases and J by 4 bases, 1 base remained unmatched. The CDR3 here is CASSLRDRYEQYF. CDR3 DNA: TGTGCCAGCAGCTTAAGGGACAGGTACGAGCAGTACTTC. Variable domain in full (rest from reference TRBV7-9 and TRBJ2-7): DTGVSQNPRHKITKRGQNVTFRCDPISEHNRLYWYRQTLGQGPEFLTYFQNEAQLEKSRLLSDRFSAERPKGSFSTLEIQRTEQGDSAMYLCASSLRDRYEQYFGPGTRLTVT.

Concerning this clonotype: One base away lies a much larger clone, so this may be a sequencing read error. Without the conserved terminal phenylalanine or tryptophan, this CDR3 likely stems from a read error. The chain couples TRBV5-6 to TRBJ2-4; 7 bases are a match to TRBD2. CDR3 length equals 14 residues. Germline CDR1 SGHDT, CDR2 YYEEEE. V lost 3 bases to trimming and J lost 5 bases; unmatched junction nucleotides: 5. CDR3 coding DNA: TGTGCCAGCAGCTGGATCCTAGCGGAAAACATTCAGTACCTC. Its translation: CASSWILAENIQYL.

This clonotype was observed a few times. The genes are TRBV19 and TRBJ2-2; 7 positions match TRBD2. Germline lookup yields CDR1 LNHDA and CDR2 SQIVND (reference sequence). CDR3 size: 15 residues. The V and J ends lost 1 base and 4 bases, in that order; junction bases with no gene match: 3. CDR3 sequence (DNA): TGTGCCAGTAGTATAGCGGGGAGGGGCACCGGGGAGCTGTTTTTT. Encoded protein: CASSIAGRGTGELFF.

The rearrangement joins TRBV27 to TRBJ2-2, with no clear D. The V end was cut by 2 bases, the J end by 6 bases, with 16 bases between. The germline CDR1 and CDR2 sequences are MNHEY and SMNVEV (reference sequence). This CDR3 has 16 residues. The CDR3 protein is CASSLQKAVMAGELFF. The CDR3 bases are TGTGCCAGCAGTTTACAGAAAGCAGTAATGGCCGGGGAGCTGTTTTTT.

About this clonotype: The conserved phenylalanine or tryptophan normally closing the CDR3 is absent here, so this likely arose from a read error. This sequence joins TRBV6-2 or TRBV6-3 and TRBJ1-1; D is undetermined. The CDR3 extends over 11 amino acids. The V end was cut by 9 bases, the J end by 8 bases, with 13 bases between. Germline CDR1 reads MNHEY; CDR2 reads SVGEGT. The CDR3 here is CASSQGQEAFS. In DNA, the CDR3 is TGTGCCAGTAGTCAAGGTCAGGAAGCTTTCTCT.

Ten or more counts support this clonotype. J is TRBJ2-7 and V is TRBV29-1, with TRBD2 as a possible D gene (5 bases). This CDR3 is built from 13 residues. Germline CDR1 and CDR2: SQVTM and ANQGSEA. Trimming stripped 5 bases from V and 2 bases from J, with 13 bases between. CDR3 nucleotide sequence: TGCAGCGTTCGGTACGAGGGCCCCTACGAGCAGTACTTC. Translated, it gives CSVRYEGPYEQYF.

This clonotype was counted at least ten times. This sequence joins TRBV19 and TRBJ1-5, with D hard to call. The CDR3 is 15 residues long. From germline, CDR1 is LNHDA and CDR2 SQIVND (reference sequence). V lost 3 bases, J lost 2 bases, and 11 bases lay in between. The CDR3 DNA is TGTGCCAGTAGTATTTCCACCGGGGGCAATCAGCCCCAGCATTTT. Amino acids: CASSISTGGNQPQHF.

The chain is built from TRBV27 and TRBJ2-3; tentatively, D is TRBD1 or TRBD2 (5 bases each). The CDR3 sequence is 16 residues long. Trimming took 5 bases from V and 4 from J, leaving 19 bases between them. Looked up from germline, CDR1 is MNHEY and CDR2 is SMNVEV (reference sequence). In nucleotides, the CDR3 is TGTGCCAGCAGTCCGGCCCTTGAGGGGTTGTCAGATACGCAGTATTTT. Amino acids: CASSPALEGLSDTQYF.

The V gene is TRBV12-3 or TRBV12-4, the J gene TRBJ1-1, with no clear D. The CDR3 totals 12 residues. V lost 6 bases, J lost 8 bases, and 13 bases lay in between. CDR3 region: CASSEDGREAFF. CDR3 sequence (DNA): TGTGCCAGCAGCGAAGACGGACGAGAAGCTTTCTTT.

This clonotype was observed at least ten times. The CDR3 DNA sequence: TGCGCCAGCAGCAGTGCTGGGTCCCACACAGATACGCAGTATTTT. It specifies CASSSAGSHTDTQYF. The chain recombines TRBV4-1 with TRBJ2-3; D unresolved. The germline CDR1 and CDR2 sequences are MGHRA and YSYEKL. CDR3 size: 15 residues. Trimming took off 5 bases at V and 2 bases at J, with 14 bases between the two ends.

J is TRBJ1-5 and V is TRBV7-9, with D possibly matching TRBD1 (5 bases). CDR1 is SEHNR, CDR2 FQNEAQ, per germline (reference sequence). Trimming stripped 4 bases from V and 6 bases from J, with 13 bases between. The CDR3 loop spans 14 amino acids. CDR3 in amino acids: CASSSDKAVQPQHF. The CDR3, as DNA: TGTGCCAGCAGCTCGGACAAGGCGGTTCAGCCCCAGCATTTT.